This T cell receptor beta chain was profiled in a study of vaccination and CD4 T cells after COVID-19. Treatment defined: approximately nine-day PBMC culture with coronavirus spike peptide pools or control peptides (ViraFEST assay). To note about this clonotype: The antigen remains undetermined.

An Oncomine TCR Beta short-read assay was used to sequence the DNA from cultured CD4+ T cells. TCRdb independently ran MiXCR on the PCR reads; one entry per CDR3 protein. The profile covers some 17,000 distinct CDR3 sequences, with roughly three fifths appearing a single time and around 5.5% taken by the ten largest. The sample in question was CD4+ T cells from blood, cultured in vitro, obtained after SARS-CoV-2 vaccination. The clonotype was recovered from a human donor who had recovered from COVID-19.

CDR3 bases: TGTGCCAGCAGATCTCCAGGGCCCACCGGGGAGCTGTTTTTT. Amino acids: CASRSPGPTGELFF. The rearrangement links TRBV28 to TRBJ2-2; D possibly corresponds to TRBD1 (5 bases). Germline assignment: CDR1 MDHEN and CDR2 SYDVKM. There are 14 residues in the CDR3. Trimming removed 6 bases at V and 4 bases at J, with 12 bases between. The variable domain in full, completed from reference TRBV28 and TRBJ2-2, reads DVKVTQSSRYLVKRTGEKVFLECVQDMDHENMFWYRQDPGLGLRLIYFSYDVKMKEKGDIPEGYSVSREKKERFSLILESASTNQTSMYLCASRSPGPTGELFFGEGSRLTVL.